This T cell receptor beta chain was identified during a study of blood T cell repertoires in COVID-19. For the study at large: Material from acute and convalescent COVID-19 was sourced from the United States, Italy and Spain.

Libraries were prepared by immunoSEQ multiplex PCR; TCRdb keeps only in-frame clonotypes and omits some of them. Among about 400,000 clones listed, approximately 87% were seen once. Participants' reported clinical history set cohort assignment. This CDR3 spans 15 amino acids. Per germline, CDR1 MRHNA and CDR2 SNTAGT. J was trimmed by 6 bases and V by 0 bases; bases with no gene match: 3. The rearrangement uses TRBV6-4 and TRBJ1-2; TRBD1 aligns across 11 bases. This sequence was found in a woman aged 25 to 39 with acute COVID-19. The specimen was PBMCs or T cells enriched from blood (not recorded which). Here the CDR3 DNA reads TGTGCCAGCAGTGACTCTGGACAGGGGGCTCATGGCTACACCTTC. This codes for CASSDSGQGAHGYTF.